The rows below give T cell receptor beta chains drawn from one sample of a study of spatial heterogeneity in lung cancer. TCRdb analysed the 5' RACE reads with MiXCR anew, one entry per CDR3 protein. The sample lists 90,000 to 95,000 distinct CDR3 sequences, over 9.5% occurring once. Sequencing used PBMCs, obtained at surgery. The source of these receptors is a male donor with early-stage non-small cell lung cancer. Both conserved end residues are part of each CDR3. D genes are given only for firm matches. Expanded clones get a size class; other rows say once, few or many, or leave the size out.

CASSGDGAYEQYF,TGCGCCAGCAGTGGGGACGGCGCCTACGAGCAGTACTTC,-,TRBJ2-7,-,TRBV5-1
CASSLRDLSSYEQYF,TGTGCCAGCAGCTTAAGGGACTTGAGCTCCTACGAGCAGTACTTC,-,TRBJ2-7,-,TRBV7-2
CASSFSGTKNTEAFF,TGTGCCAGCAGCTTTTCCGGGACAAAAAACACTGAAGCTTTCTTT,-,TRBJ1-1,many,TRBV9
CASSLGTESDTQYF,TGTGCCAGCAGTTTAGGGACAGAGTCAGATACGCAGTATTTT,TRBD1,TRBJ2-3,many,TRBV28
CASSPRDRDDTGELFF,TGCGCCAGCAGCCCCCGGGACAGGGATGACACCGGGGAGCTGTTTTTT,TRBD1,TRBJ2-2,-,TRBV5-1
CSASKASGRTYEQYF,TGCAGTGCTAGTAAGGCTAGCGGGAGGACCTACGAGCAGTACTTC,TRBD2,TRBJ2-7,many,TRBV20-1
CASRLVGLPSEQYF,TGTGCCAGCAGACTCGTGGGACTCCCAAGCGAGCAGTACTTC,-,TRBJ2-7,few,TRBV27
CACRRAGAGELFF,TGCGCCTGCCGCCGGGCCGGGGCCGGGGAGCTGTTTTTT,-,TRBJ2-2,many,TRBV5-1
CASSDRSGVLNEQFF,TGCGCCAGCAGTGATCGTAGCGGGGTTTTAAATGAGCAGTTCTTC,TRBD2,TRBJ2-1,-,TRBV10-1
CAIRTATTDTQYF,TGTGCCATCAGGACAGCAACCACAGATACGCAGTATTTT,-,TRBJ2-3,-,TRBV10-3
CAWRGVAPGNTIYF,TGTGCCTGGAGGGGCGTAGCCCCTGGAAACACCATATATTTT,-,TRBJ1-3,-,TRBV30
CASSGATEAFF,TGTGCCAGTTCAGGGGCCACTGAAGCTTTCTTT,-,TRBJ1-1,few,TRBV6-5
CASSLESPGLSNTGELFF,TGCGCCAGCAGCTTGGAGTCTCCGGGACTATCGAACACCGGGGAGCTGTTTTTT,TRBD2,TRBJ2-2,-,TRBV5-1
CSAPGQGADTQYF,TGCAGTGCTCCGGGACAGGGAGCTGATACGCAGTATTTT,TRBD1,TRBJ2-3,few,TRBV20-1
CASSQSQGAVNEQFF,TGTGCCAGCAGCCAATCCCAGGGGGCGGTGAATGAGCAGTTCTTC,TRBD1,TRBJ2-1,-,TRBV4-2
CSAGPGLAGVYEQYF,TGCAGCGCTGGGCCGGGACTAGCGGGAGTCTACGAGCAGTACTTC,TRBD2,TRBJ2-7,-,TRBV29-1
CASSVLQGTYEQYF,TGTGCCAGCAGTGTACTGCAGGGGACTTACGAGCAGTACTTC,-,TRBJ2-7,-,TRBV2
CASRAGTNQETQYF,TGTGCCAGCAGGGCCGGGACTAACCAAGAGACCCAGTACTTC,TRBD2,TRBJ2-5,few,TRBV5-5
CASSFGSGPYNEQFF,TGTGCCAGCAGTTTTGGGAGCGGACCTTACAATGAGCAGTTCTTC,-,TRBJ2-1,-,TRBV12-3/TRBV12-4
CASSTRTGGDSPLHF,TGTGCCAGCAGTACTCGGACAGGGGGCGATTCACCCCTCCACTTT,TRBD1,TRBJ1-6,many,TRBV28
CAISVGASSTDTQYF,TGTGCCATCAGTGTGGGGGCCTCTAGCACAGATACGCAGTATTTT,-,TRBJ2-3,-,TRBV10-3
CASSREVNQPQHF,TGCGCCAGCAGCCGCGAGGTTAATCAGCCCCAGCATTTT,-,TRBJ1-5,many,TRBV5-1
CASSGTGIYGYTF,TGTGCCAGCTCCGGGACAGGGATCTATGGCTACACCTTC,TRBD1,TRBJ1-2,-,TRBV6-5
CASSLAGTNPYEQYF,TGTGCCAGCAGTTTAGCCGGGACCAATCCCTACGAGCAGTACTTC,-,TRBJ2-7,-,TRBV27
CASSFGGEQFF,TGTGCCAGCAGTTTCGGGGGTGAGCAGTTCTTC,-,TRBJ2-1,-,TRBV27
CASSYLGGWNEQYF,TGTGCCAGCAGTTATCTAGGGGGCTGGAACGAGCAGTACTTC,TRBD1,TRBJ2-7,few,TRBV27
CASKPAGRNTGELFF,TGTGCCAGCAAACCAGCGGGAAGGAACACCGGGGAGCTGTTTTTT,TRBD2,TRBJ2-2,-,TRBV4-2
CASSRDREYTEAFF,TGTGCCAGCAGCCGAGACCGGGAGTACACTGAAGCTTTCTTT,-,TRBJ1-1,few,TRBV7-9
CASSYSGRGITEAFF,TGTGCCAGCAGTTACAGTGGCAGGGGCATCACTGAAGCTTTCTTT,-,TRBJ1-1,-,TRBV6-2/TRBV6-3
CASSLTRAGGYGYTF,TGTGCCAGCAGCCTGACCAGGGCTGGAGGGTATGGCTACACCTTC,-,TRBJ1-2,many,TRBV5-6
CASSATGDQGPGGYTF,TGTGCCAGCAGTGCGACCGGGGACCAAGGCCCGGGTGGCTACACCTTC,-,TRBJ1-2,few,TRBV6-4
CSVAPGVPGELFF,TGCAGCGTTGCGCCAGGGGTTCCCGGGGAGCTGTTTTTT,-,TRBJ2-2,many,TRBV29-1
CASSEYDSTDTQYF,TGTGCCAGCAGTGAATATGACAGCACAGATACGCAGTATTTT,-,TRBJ2-3,many,TRBV25-1
CASSLIRGGNQPQHF,TGTGCCAGCAGTTTGATCAGGGGAGGCAATCAGCCCCAGCATTTT,-,TRBJ1-5,many,TRBV28
CASRTGTVYEQYF,TGTGCCAGCAGAACCGGGACAGTGTACGAGCAGTACTTC,TRBD1,TRBJ2-7,-,TRBV6-5
CASSSSVLGLGYQETQYF,TGTGCCAGCAGCTCGTCAGTCCTCGGTCTGGGGTACCAAGAGACCCAGTACTTC,-,TRBJ2-5,few,TRBV11-2
CASRGRTTLPQHF,TGTGCCAGTAGGGGCCGAACGACTTTGCCCCAGCATTTT,-,TRBJ1-5,few,TRBV19
CASSPPPGQGSEQYF,TGTGCCAGCTCACCACCCCCGGGACAGGGCTCCGAGCAGTACTTC,TRBD1,TRBJ2-7,many,TRBV18
CASSPLAGAPNNEQFF,TGTGCCAGCAGCCCCCTAGCCGGGGCCCCAAACAATGAGCAGTTCTTC,-,TRBJ2-1,-,TRBV3-1
CASSQGHISYNEQFF,TGTGCCAGCAGCCAGGGACACATCTCCTACAATGAGCAGTTCTTC,-,TRBJ2-1,-,TRBV7-3
CASSPPAGPTDTQYF,TGTGCCAGCAGTCCGCCGGCAGGGCCCACAGATACGCAGTATTTT,-,TRBJ2-3,-,TRBV28
CSAPPGQGQETQYF,TGCAGTGCCCCCCCGGGACAGGGTCAAGAGACCCAGTACTTC,TRBD1,TRBJ2-5,few,TRBV20-1
CASSNTGELTYEQYF,TGTGCCAGCAGTAACACAGGGGAACTCACCTACGAGCAGTACTTC,TRBD1,TRBJ2-7,-,TRBV6-1
CASSLGAGGQETQYF,TGTGCCAGCAGCTTGGGAGCGGGAGGGCAAGAGACCCAGTACTTC,TRBD2,TRBJ2-5,-,TRBV7-3
CATRTTTGANTEAFF,TGTGCCACCAGAACCACGACAGGGGCAAACACTGAAGCTTTCTTT,TRBD1,TRBJ1-1,once,TRBV24-1
CASSRIDRGGEQFF,TGTGCCAGCAGCCGAATAGACAGGGGAGGTGAGCAGTTCTTC,TRBD1,TRBJ2-1,-,TRBV3-1